Below are 11 T cell receptor beta chains sequenced from a single sample in a study of blood T cell repertoires in COVID-19. The protocol was immunoSEQ multiplex PCR, while the TCRdb copy is restricted to in-frame clones and leaves out a portion. The repertoire holds fewer than 200,000 clones, roughly four fifths seen once, with 5.5% to 7.5% in the top ten. The sequenced sample consisted of peripheral blood. Receptors were obtained from a human donor in a cohort sampled during active COVID-19.

The V gene is TRBV5-1, the J gene TRBJ2-7, with 7 bases aligning to TRBD1. The J segment lost 0 bases and the V segment lost 3 bases, leaving 9 bases of the junction unmatched. Germline V gene data show CDR1 as SGHRS and CDR2 as YFSETQ. The CDR3 runs to 16 residues. This chain's CDR3 is CASSSGRGTASYEQYF. The DNA of the CDR3 is TGCGCCAGCAGCTCGGGGAGAGGGACAGCCTCCTACGAGCAGTACTTC.

The chain uses TRBV6-2 or TRBV6-3 and TRBJ1-5, with TRBD1 matching 7 bases. The ends lost 5 bases at V and 2 bases at J; junction bases unmatched: 3. Germline lookup yields CDR1 MNHEY and CDR2 SVGEGT. This CDR3 has 14 amino acids. CDR3 amino acids: CASSKTGGNQPQHF. Written as DNA, the CDR3 is TGTGCCAGCAGTAAAACAGGGGGCAATCAGCCCCAGCATTTT.

The genes are TRBV4-1 and TRBJ2-7, with 8 bases identical to TRBD1. Germline V gene sequence: CDR1 MGHRA, CDR2 YSYEKL. The CDR3 totals 16 residues. The V segment lost 4 bases and the J segment 4 bases; nucleotides outside the gene matches: 12. As DNA, the CDR3 is TGCGCCAGCAGCCCCGTGAACACAGGGGGTCGTTACGAGCAGTACTTC. Amino acids: CASSPVNTGGRYEQYF.

V gene TRBV5-5 combines with J gene TRBJ1-1, with D possibly being TRBD1 (5 bases). This CDR3 is 15 amino acids long. Looked up from germline, CDR1 is SGHKS and CDR2 is YYEKEE (reference sequence). V was cut by 1 base and J by 3 bases, with 13 bases left in between. The CDR3 spells CASSLWVGGDTEAFF. The CDR3 coding sequence is TGTGCCAGCAGCTTGTGGGTGGGGGGTGACACTGAAGCTTTCTTT.

The V and J genes are TRBV5-8 and TRBJ2-7; the D gene is possibly TRBD1 (5 bases). The CDR3 runs to 18 residues. V was pared by 5 bases and J by 1 base, with 25 bases between. Per the germline V gene, CDR1 is SGHTS and CDR2 is YDEGEE. The CDR3 region has the DNA TGTGCCAGCAGGTCTGGATCTGGGGCAGGAGTCTTGTCCTACGAGCAGTACTTC. This gives the protein CASRSGSGAGVLSYEQYF.

The genes are TRBV7-8 and TRBJ2-1; 10 nucleotides agree with TRBD1. This CDR3 contains 16 residues. The germline V gene has CDR1 SGHVS and CDR2 FQNEAQ. With V trimmed by 5 bases and J by 4 bases, 8 bases remained unmatched. The CDR3 sequence: CASSRIGGQGYNEQFF. Here the CDR3 DNA reads TGTGCCAGCAGCAGAATAGGGGGACAGGGGTACAATGAGCAGTTCTTC.

The chain has TRBV7-9 and TRBJ1-4, with D unclear. The germline CDR1 and CDR2 sequences are SEHNR and FQNEAQ (reference sequence). The CDR3 totals 15 residues. The ends were cut back, 5 bases at V and 7 bases at J, with 17 bases in the middle. The CDR3 nucleotides are TGTGCCAGCAGCCTAGGAGGTCTGGCGGGTGAAAAACTGTTTTTT. Protein product: CASSLGGLAGEKLFF.

The chain uses TRBV27 and TRBJ2-1, with D maybe TRBD1 (6 bases). V was trimmed by 5 bases and J by 9 bases, leaving 23 bases between them. Looked up from germline, CDR1 is MNHEY and CDR2 is SMNVEV (reference sequence). CDR3 length: 16 amino acids. The CDR3 sequence: CASSNGQRISRGEQFF. The CDR3 DNA is TGTGCCAGCAGTAATGGACAGAGGATATCAAGGGGTGAGCAGTTCTTC.

The chain recombines TRBV3-1 (or the pseudogene TRBV3-2) with TRBJ2-7; tentatively, D is TRBD1 (6 bases). Trimming took 0 bases from V and 1 from J, leaving 16 bases between them. Germline-derived CDR1 and CDR2 are LGHDT and YNNKEL (reference sequence). The CDR3 contains 17 residues. CDR3 nucleotide sequence: TGTGCCAGCAGCCAAGAATCCTATGTAACAGGGTCCTACGAGCAGTACTTC. Amino acid sequence: CASSQESYVTGSYEQYF.

A single count supports this clone. This chain joins TRBV18 and TRBJ1-1; 8 nucleotides agree with TRBD1. Germline CDR1 reads KGHSH; CDR2 reads LQKENI. The V gene end was trimmed by 0 bases and the J gene end by 0 bases; junction bases not matched to a gene: 6. There are 17 residues in the CDR3. The CDR3 bases are TGTGCCAGCTCACCACCCAGGACAGGGAATTTGAACACTGAAGCTTTCTTT. Translating gives CASSPPRTGNLNTEAFF.

The sample holds one count of this clone. The chain joins TRBV5-6 to TRBJ2-7; 7 nucleotides align to TRBD1. This CDR3 region has 12 residues. Germline V gene sequence: CDR1 SGHDT, CDR2 YYEEEE. V trimming: 4 bases; J trimming: 5 bases; junction bases outside the gene matches: 3. The CDR3 loop is CASSQTGNEQYF. The CDR3 region has the DNA TGTGCCAGCAGCCAGACAGGGAACGAGCAGTACTTC.